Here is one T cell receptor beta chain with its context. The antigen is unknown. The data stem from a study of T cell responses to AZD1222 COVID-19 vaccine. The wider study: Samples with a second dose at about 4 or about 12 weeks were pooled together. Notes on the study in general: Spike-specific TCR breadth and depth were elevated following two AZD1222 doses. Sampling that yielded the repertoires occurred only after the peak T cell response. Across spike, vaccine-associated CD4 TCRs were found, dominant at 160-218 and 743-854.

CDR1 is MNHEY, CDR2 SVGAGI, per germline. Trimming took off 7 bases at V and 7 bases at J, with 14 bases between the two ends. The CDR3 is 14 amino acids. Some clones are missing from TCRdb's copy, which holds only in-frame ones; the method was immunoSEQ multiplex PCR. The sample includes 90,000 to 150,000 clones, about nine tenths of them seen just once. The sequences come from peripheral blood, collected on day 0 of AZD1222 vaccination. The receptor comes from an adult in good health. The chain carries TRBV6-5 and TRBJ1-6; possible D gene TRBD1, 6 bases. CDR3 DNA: TGTGCCAGCAAGCGCAGCAGGGGAAATTCACCCCTCCACTTT. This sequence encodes CASKRSRGNSPLHF.